The subject of this entry is one T cell receptor (beta chain). Its antigen is not identified. This entry comes from a study of cytomegalovirus exposure and HLA in healthy donors. CDR3 length: 13 amino acids. CDR1 and CDR2 from the germline V gene are LNHNV and YYDKDF (reference sequence). The germline V and J ends were trimmed by 0 bases and 7 bases, with 9 bases remaining between them. Use of 60 Vbeta and 13 Jbeta primers characterized the PCR. Using immunoSEQ multiplex PCR, the repertoire was profiled, and TCRdb retains in-frame clones only, with some absent. The data contain tens of thousands of clones, around 78% of them singletons. Study outcomes and limitations: The majority of TCR sequences were rare, yet some public TCRs appeared in many donors.

The sequenced sample consisted of PBMCs. The chain is built from TRBV15 and TRBJ1-2; D unresolved. This clonotype was obtained from a male donor in good health and CMV-seropositive. The CDR3 DNA reads TGTGCCACCAGCAGAGATCTTGGGAGTGGCTACACCTTC. This codes for CATSRDLGSGYTF.